This T cell receptor (beta chain) is drawn from a study of OX40 agonist ivuxolimab in advanced cancers. Assay used: immunoSEQ multiplex PCR; TCRdb lists only in-frame clones, some missing. Here the sample spans some 70,000 clones, 91% being singletons. Trimming removed 6 bases from V and 3 bases from J, with 8 bases in between. The CDR3 totals 12 residues. Germline loops: CDR1 LNHDA, CDR2 SQIVND (reference sequence). Patients had blood sampled at baseline and again on cycle 4 day 1 and cycle 7 day 1. The starting material was CD4+ or CD8+ T cells sorted from blood, obtained in a trial of the OX40 agonist ivuxolimab. V gene TRBV19 combines with J gene TRBJ1-2; D call uncertain. The receptor was isolated from an adult with an advanced solid tumor such as melanoma, head and neck, liver or kidney cancer. The CDR3: CASRGGDYGYTF. The CDR3 DNA reads as TGTGCCAGTAGGGGTGGAGACTATGGCTACACCTTC.